Listed here are 5 T cell receptor beta chains from one sample, sequenced in a study of OX40 agonist ivuxolimab in advanced cancers. Sequenced by immunoSEQ multiplex PCR; TCRdb stores in-frame clones only, minus some. This table has around 93,000 clones, 85% to 90% appearing once. Material: CD4+ or CD8+ T cells sorted from blood, obtained in a trial of the OX40 agonist ivuxolimab. The receptors derive from an adult with an advanced solid tumor such as melanoma, head and neck, liver or kidney cancer.

The chain is built from TRBV7-7 and TRBJ2-1, with 9 bases identical to TRBD2. The CDR3 has 15 amino acids. Germline V gives CDR1 SSHAT, CDR2 FNYEAQ (reference sequence). The trim removed 1 base at V and 5 bases at J, leaving 3 bases unmatched. CDR3 nucleotides: TGTGCCAGCAGCTTAGGAGCGGGAGGACACAATGAGCAGTTCTTC. Its protein product is CASSLGAGGHNEQFF.

This rearrangement joins TRBV2 to TRBJ2-3; D ambiguous. The V gene's germline CDR1 is SNHLY and CDR2 FYNNEI. This CDR3 is built from 13 residues. V was clipped by 5 bases and J by 3 bases, with 9 bases between them. The CDR3 DNA reads TGTGCCAGCAGTCTAGGGTTGACAGATACGCAGTATTTT. Translation gives CASSLGLTDTQYF.

The genes are TRBV6-5 and TRBJ2-5; tentatively, D is TRBD1 (5 bases). The CDR3 totals 15 residues. CDR1 is MNHEY and CDR2 is SVGAGI in the germline V gene. Trimming shortened V by 2 bases and J by 0 bases, and 10 bases separated the two germline ends. CDR3: CASSYEGHYQETQYF. CDR3 nucleotides: TGTGCCAGCAGTTACGAAGGACACTACCAAGAGACCCAGTACTTC.

V is TRBV6-5 and J is TRBJ2-5; 7 bases fit TRBD2. Germline-derived CDR1 and CDR2 are MNHEY and SVGAGI. Germline trimming cut 0 bases from V and 4 bases from J; bases unmatched to any gene: 5. The CDR3 totals 15 residues. The CDR3 spells CASSYSGREGETQYF. The CDR3 DNA reads TGTGCCAGCAGTTACTCGGGCAGGGAGGGAGAGACCCAGTACTTC.

The CDR3 region has the DNA TGTGCCAGCAGGTCCTGGGAGACACCGAACACTGAAGCTTTCTTT. Translating gives CASRSWETPNTEAFF. The chain carries TRBV6-5 and TRBJ1-1; D remains unclear. Trimming shortened V by 6 bases and J by 1 base, and 15 bases separated the two germline ends. CDR3 length equals 15 residues. Germline CDR1 reads MNHEY; CDR2 reads SVGAGI.